These 25 T cell receptor beta chains were all obtained from the same sample, sequenced in a study of CD4+ T cells in melanoma. Data came from immunoSEQ multiplex PCR; TCRdb stores just in-frame clones and leaves some out. The repertoire holds more than 12,000 clones, with about 60% as singletons. The sequenced sample consisted of cells from a culture (not recorded whether cultured in vitro). These receptors came from a human donor with melanoma.

The chain has TRBV11-2 and TRBJ2-7; 10 positions match TRBD2. The CDR3 length is 14 residues. Trimming took 6 bases from V and 1 from J; bases not matched to a gene: 3. Germline CDR1 reads SGHAT; CDR2 reads FQNNGV. CDR3 in DNA: TGTGCCAGCAGTTCACTAGCGGGGTCCTACGAGCAGTACTTC. Translating it yields CASSSLAGSYEQYF.

This clone was seen only a few times. The genes are TRBV18 and TRBJ2-3; no clear D. Germline V gene data show CDR1 as KGHSH and CDR2 as LQKENI. Trimming shortened V by 3 bases and J by 0 bases, and 4 bases separated the two germline ends. The CDR3 extends over 13 amino acids. The CDR3 protein is CASSPTSTDTQYF. CDR3 nucleotides: TGTGCCAGCTCACCGACTAGCACAGATACGCAGTATTTT.

In this sample, this clone turned up a few times. The V gene is TRBV30, the J gene TRBJ2-4, with D tentatively TRBD2 (5 bases). Germline lookup yields CDR1 GTSNPN and CDR2 SVGIG (reference sequence). Trimming pared 0 bases from V and 3 bases from J, leaving 6 bases between. CDR3 length equals 13 residues. Here the CDR3 reads CAWSVGSKNIQYF. In DNA form, the CDR3 reads TGTGCCTGGAGTGTAGGGAGCAAAAACATTCAGTACTTC.

V is TRBV19 and J is TRBJ2-2, with a weak D call TRBD1 (6 bases). The ends were cut back, 9 bases at V and 2 bases at J, with 13 bases in the middle. In germline, CDR1 is LNHDA, CDR2 SQIVND (reference sequence). The CDR3 has 14 amino acids. This CDR3 reads CASTDRSNTGELFF. DNA for the CDR3: TGTGCCAGCACTGACAGGTCAAACACCGGGGAGCTGTTTTTT.

The chain employs TRBV5-4 and TRBJ1-2; 9 bases align to TRBD1. The V gene's germline CDR1 is SGHNT and CDR2 YYREEE (reference sequence). CDR3 length equals 16 residues. With 4 bases clipped from V and 8 bases from J, the junction kept 15 bases outside the gene matches. The CDR3 reads CASSRTGVEFSRGYTF. The CDR3 nucleotides are TGTGCCAGCAGCCGGACAGGGGTTGAATTCTCCAGGGGCTACACCTTC.

This clone counts as medium-sized. The rearrangement uses TRBV6-6 and TRBJ1-6; 7 positions match TRBD1. The germline V gene has CDR1 MNHNY and CDR2 SVGAGI (reference sequence). The CDR3 is made up of 13 amino acids. The junction had 7 bases not matched to a gene; V was cut back by 10 bases and J by 7 bases. CDR3 sequence: CATKTGTNSPLHF. CDR3 sequence (DNA): TGTGCCACCAAGACAGGGACCAATTCACCCCTCCACTTT.

This sequence joins TRBV6-5 and TRBJ2-7, with a weak D call TRBD1 (5 bases). Germline V CDR1 and CDR2: MNHEY, SVGAGI. This CDR3 comprises 14 residues. V was shortened by 5 bases and J by 3 bases, with 14 bases between the two germline ends. This chain's CDR3 is CASSERGEYYEQYF. The CDR3 nucleotides read TGTGCCAGCAGTGAAAGGGGCGAATACTACGAGCAGTACTTC.

The chain employs TRBV27 and TRBJ2-7; D gene unclear. This CDR3 is 14 amino acids long. Germline CDR1 MNHEY, CDR2 SMNVEV (reference sequence). Deletions cut 4 bases from V and 1 base from J, with 11 bases between. The CDR3 here is CASSSARGSYEQYF. CDR3 nucleotide sequence: TGTGCCAGCAGTTCCGCACGTGGATCCTACGAGCAGTACTTC.

The chain combines TRBV19 with TRBJ1-1, with 7 positions matching TRBD1. Looked up from germline, CDR1 is LNHDA and CDR2 is SQIVND (reference sequence). The V segment lost 3 bases and the J segment 0 bases; nucleotides outside the gene matches: 7. The length of the CDR3 is 16 residues. CDR3 DNA: TGTGCCAGTAGTATCGTCGAACAGGGGATGAACACTGAAGCTTTCTTT. This sequence encodes CASSIVEQGMNTEAFF.

A single count supports this clone. V and J are TRBV6-5 and TRBJ2-1; 11 bases are a match to TRBD2. Losses at the gene ends were 4 bases for V and 5 bases for J; bases not matched to a gene: 4. Germline CDR1 MNHEY, CDR2 SVGAGI. The CDR3 spans 15 residues. The CDR3 DNA reads TGTGCCAGCAGTTCCGGGACTAGCGGCAACAATGAGCAGTTCTTC. Protein product: CASSSGTSGNNEQFF.

As concerns this clone: Sequence at one end of the junction differs from germline and may be a read error. The chain employs TRBV15 and TRBJ1-4; D call uncertain. This CDR3 comprises 14 residues. Germline V gene sequence: CDR1 LNHNV, CDR2 YYDKDF (reference sequence). CDR3 protein: CATSRDRGSEKLIF. The CDR3 region has the DNA TGTGCCACCAGCAGAGATAGAGGAAGCGAAAAACTGATTTTT.

The CDR3 loop reads CASGLVRMGLPDPDSYNEQFF. The CDR3 region has the DNA TGTGCTAGTGGTTTGGTACGAATGGGACTACCAGACCCCGACTCCTACAATGAGCAGTTCTTC. The chain employs TRBV12-5 and TRBJ2-1, with 7 bases fitting TRBD2. The ends lost 0 bases at V and 0 bases at J; junction bases unmatched: 17. CDR1 and CDR2 from the germline V gene are LGHNT and FRNRAP. The CDR3 sequence is 21 residues long.

The gene calls are TRBV5-1 and TRBJ2-1; D might be TRBD2 (6 bases). The germline CDR1 and CDR2 sequences are SGHRS and YFSETQ. With 3 bases removed from V and 7 bases from J, the gap between germline ends came to 17 bases. CDR3 length: 15 residues. CDR3 loop: CASSWGERVKNEQFF. The DNA for the CDR3 is TGCGCCAGCAGCTGGGGGGAGCGGGTGAAGAATGAGCAGTTCTTC.

There are a few counts of this clone. The V call is TRBV27, the J call TRBJ1-6; D gene uncertain. The germline gives CDR1 MNHEY, CDR2 SMNVEV (reference sequence). The V end was cut by 2 bases, the J end by 6 bases, with 14 bases between. The CDR3 consists of 16 residues. CDR3 sequence reads: CASSLRQPVLNSPLHF. The CDR3 bases are TGTGCCAGCAGTTTACGGCAGCCAGTCCTTAATTCACCCCTCCACTTT.

This clone has just one count. J is TRBJ2-5 and V is TRBV4-2; a possible D gene is TRBD1 (5 bases). The germline V gene has CDR1 LGHNA and CDR2 YNFKEQ. V was cut by 5 bases and J by 1 base, with 11 bases left in between. This CDR3 spans 14 amino acids. CDR3 loop: CASSTRQFQETQYF. CDR3 DNA: TGTGCCAGCAGCACCCGACAGTTCCAAGAGACCCAGTACTTC.

By sample fraction, this clone is medium-sized. This sequence joins TRBV7-9 and TRBJ2-2, with D possibly being TRBD2 (5 bases). The CDR3 has 15 residues. V lost 7 bases to trimming and J lost 2 bases, with 14 bases between them. CDR1 and CDR2 from the germline V gene are SEHNR and FQNEAQ (reference sequence). CDR3 region: CASTHREGNTGELFF. The CDR3 nucleotides read TGTGCCAGCACCCACCGAGAGGGAAACACCGGGGAGCTGTTTTTT.

In this sample, this clone turned up a few times. The chain couples TRBV7-6 to TRBJ2-5; D remains ambiguous. This CDR3 region has 11 residues. The V gene's germline CDR1 is SGHVS and CDR2 FNYEAQ. Trimming took off 5 bases at V and 5 bases at J, with 6 bases between the two ends. The CDR3, as DNA: TGTGCCAGCAGCCCCGCGGAGACCCAGTACTTC. This codes for CASSPAETQYF.

This clone was observed a few times. The chain links TRBV7-6 to TRBJ1-6, with a tentative D call TRBD1 (5 bases). The CDR3 contains 17 residues. The V end was cut by 3 bases, the J end by 8 bases, with 20 bases between. Germline V CDR1 and CDR2: SGHVS, FNYEAQ. The CDR3 here is CASSLSPGRGMDSPLHF. The CDR3 region has the DNA TGTGCCAGCAGCTTGTCCCCGGGTAGGGGTATGGATTCACCCCTCCACTTT.

The sample holds a few counts of this clone. The chain employs TRBV19 and TRBJ2-1, with a weak D call TRBD2 (6 bases). The germline V gene encodes CDR1 LNHDA and CDR2 SQIVND (reference sequence). The CDR3 totals 13 residues. Between the trimmed V and J ends, which lost 6 bases and 6 bases, there was a span of 12 bases. The CDR3: CASSPGGSNEQFF. The CDR3 DNA follows: TGTGCCAGTAGCCCTGGGGGGTCCAATGAGCAGTTCTTC.

This chain links TRBV9 with TRBJ2-1; D remains unclear. V was cut by 0 bases and J by 5 bases, with 15 bases left in between. Germline lookup yields CDR1 SGDLS and CDR2 YYNGEE. The CDR3 spans 16 residues. The CDR3 bases are TGTGCCAGCAGCGTAGGCGATGTAGTAGGTCACAATGAGCAGTTCTTC. Translating it yields CASSVGDVVGHNEQFF.

The genes are TRBV5-4 and TRBJ2-5, with 10 bases identical to TRBD1. Trimming took 3 bases from V and 5 from J; bases not matched to a gene: 1. Looked up from germline, CDR1 is SGHNT and CDR2 is YYREEE (reference sequence). This CDR3 region has 13 residues. The CDR3 protein is CASSWTGGETQYF. Here the CDR3 DNA reads TGTGCCAGCAGCTGGACAGGGGGGGAGACCCAGTACTTC.

This clone was detected a few times. The rearrangement joins TRBV6-1 to TRBJ2-1, with D unclear. The germline V gene has CDR1 MNHNS and CDR2 SASEGT. V was shortened by 7 bases and J by 10 bases, with 14 bases between the two germline ends. The CDR3 has 12 amino acids. Written as DNA, the CDR3 is TGTGCCAGCACCTTCAGCACGAGGGAGCAGTTCTTC. This encodes CASTFSTREQFF.

The genes are TRBV9 and TRBJ2-5; TRBD2 matches 7 bases. This CDR3 is 16 amino acids long. With V trimmed by 3 bases and J by 5 bases, 13 bases remained unmatched. Germline CDR1 is SGDLS and CDR2 is YYNGEE. The CDR3, as DNA: TGTGCCAGCAGCGCCTCCCCGGGACTAAGGGATGAGACCCAGTACTTC. Translated: CASSASPGLRDETQYF.

The chain couples TRBV18 to TRBJ1-1, with D tentatively TRBD1 (6 bases). The germline V gene has CDR1 KGHSH and CDR2 LQKENI. Trimming stripped 4 bases from V and 3 bases from J, with 12 bases between. The CDR3 length is 14 residues. The DNA for the CDR3 is TGTGCCAGCTCACAACAGGGAAGCGACACTGAAGCTTTCTTT. Amino acid sequence: CASSQQGSDTEAFF. The entire variable domain, with the rest obtained from reference TRBV18 and TRBJ1-1, is as follows: NAGVMQNPRHLVRRRGQEARLRCSPMKGHSHVYWYRQLPEEGLKFMVYLQKENIIDESGMPKERFSAEFPKEGPSILRIQQVVRGDSAAYFCASSQQGSDTEAFFGQGTRLTVV.

This clone occurred a few times. The chain uses TRBV11-2 and TRBJ1-5; the match to TRBD1 covers 7 bases. The V and J ends lost 3 bases and 4 bases, in that order; junction bases with no gene match: 3. There are 14 residues in the CDR3. Germline CDR1 is SGHAT and CDR2 is FQNNGV. The CDR3 DNA is TGTGCCAGCAGCTTTGGACAGGTGAATCAGCCCCAGCATTTT. Translated: CASSFGQVNQPQHF.